Each of the 21 T cell receptor beta chains below was sequenced from the same sample in a study of Ad26.COV2.S vaccination and SARS-CoV-2 variants. Profiling relied on immunoSEQ multiplex PCR, and the TCRdb table lists in-frame clones only, not all of them. The table includes some 330,000 clones, roughly nine tenths detected once. Specified treatment: some 19 received Ad26.COV2.S at low or high dose, single or two shots; roughly 5 received placebo; per-sample allocation not given. After the first vaccine or placebo injection, samples were drawn on day 63. The material was peripheral blood, obtained in a trial of Ad26.COV2.S vaccine versus placebo. These receptors originate from a person aged 18 to 59 who received the Ad26.COV2.S COVID-19 vaccine or a placebo.

The rearrangement joins TRBV4-1 to TRBJ1-2; 10 bases fit TRBD1. V trimming: 1 base; J trimming: 5 bases; junction bases outside the gene matches: 1. The length of the CDR3 is 14 residues. The germline V gene has CDR1 MGHRA and CDR2 YSYEKL. The CDR3 loop is CASSQVGQGYGYTF. The CDR3 DNA is TGCGCCAGCAGCCAAGTGGGACAGGGGTATGGCTACACCTTC.

This chain links TRBV2 with TRBJ1-6, with a possible D match to TRBD1 (6 bases). The CDR3 is 17 residues long. Germline V CDR1 and CDR2: SNHLY, FYNNEI. V shed 6 bases and J shed 4 bases, with 19 bases lying between them. Here the CDR3 DNA reads TGTGCCAGCAGCATAAGGGGGACAAAGGGGTATAATTCACCCCTCCACTTT. It specifies CASSIRGTKGYNSPLHF.

The chain is built from TRBV3-1 (or the pseudogene TRBV3-2) and TRBJ1-6; D gene uncertain. CDR3 length: 14 residues. The V gene's germline CDR1 is LGHDT and CDR2 YNNKEL (reference sequence). Trimming took off 1 base at V and 10 bases at J, with 11 bases between the two ends. CDR3 in amino acids: CASSQGQVSSPLHF. In DNA form, the CDR3 reads TGTGCCAGCAGCCAAGGGCAGGTTTCCTCACCCCTCCACTTT.

This chain joins TRBV7-8 and TRBJ1-1; D call uncertain. The CDR3 runs to 15 residues. The ends were cut back, 2 bases at V and 4 bases at J, with 14 bases in the middle. Looked up from germline, CDR1 is SGHVS and CDR2 is FQNEAQ. In DNA, the CDR3 is TGTGCCAGCAGCTTAAGCCGAATATTGGGCACTGAAGCTTTCTTT. Residues: CASSLSRILGTEAFF. Variable domain in full (rest from reference TRBV7-8 and TRBJ1-1): GAGVSQSPRYKVAKRGQDVALRCDPISGHVSLFWYQQALGQGPEFLTYFQNEAQLDKSGLPSDRFFAERPEGSVSTLKIQRTQQEDSAVYLCASSLSRILGTEAFFGQGTRLTVV.

The chain links TRBV7-3 to TRBJ2-3; TRBD2 matches at 13 bases. J gave up 2 bases and V 5 bases, and 4 bases lay outside the gene matches. Germline values: CDR1 SGHTA, CDR2 FQGTGA. The CDR3 has 16 residues. This CDR3 is CASSPGLAGITDTQYF. CDR3 in DNA: TGTGCCAGCAGCCCGGGACTAGCGGGGATCACAGATACGCAGTATTTT.

This chain connects TRBV12-2 to TRBJ2-7; the table's TRBD1 call for D was not verified on the DNA. TRBV12-2 is a pseudogene segment. CDR3 size: 17 residues. The DNA of the CDR3 is TGTGCAAGTCGCCCACCCTGGGGGCAGGTCTCCTCCTACGAGCAGTACGTC. Its protein product is CASRPPWGQVSSYEQYV.

The V call is TRBV10-3, the J call TRBJ1-2; a weak D match, TRBD1 (5 bases). From germline, CDR1 is ENHRY and CDR2 SYGVKD. V was shortened by 0 bases and J by 6 bases, with 17 bases between the two germline ends. The CDR3 covers 16 residues. The CDR3 DNA is TGTGCCATCAGTGAGTCGAGGCATGGCGGGGGGGATGGCTACACCTTC. Its translation: CAISESRHGGGDGYTF.

This chain joins TRBV27 and TRBJ1-1; TRBD1 aligns across 10 bases. The CDR3 runs 17 residues. The V segment lost 8 bases and the J segment 4 bases; nucleotides outside the gene matches: 16. CDR1 and CDR2 from the germline V gene are MNHEY and SMNVEV (reference sequence). The CDR3 here is CASGGGGTGATGTEAFF. The CDR3 coding sequence is TGTGCCAGCGGGGGAGGTGGGACAGGGGCGACCGGCACTGAAGCTTTCTTT.

V usage is TRBV5-5 and J usage is TRBJ1-3, with D perhaps TRBD1 (6 bases). Germline V gives CDR1 SGHKS, CDR2 YYEKEE (reference sequence). The CDR3 has 19 amino acids. V was clipped by 2 bases and J by 4 bases, with 25 bases between them. The CDR3 DNA is TGTGCCAGCAGCTTTTATGGTCCGGGGGACACGACGTCCGGAAACACCATATATTTT. The encoded protein is CASSFYGPGDTTSGNTIYF.

This clone was counted only a few times. This sequence joins TRBV12-3 or TRBV12-4 and TRBJ2-1; tentatively, D is TRBD2 (5 bases). This CDR3 is built from 13 residues. The germline V and J ends were trimmed by 2 bases and 9 bases, with 11 bases remaining between them. This CDR3 is CASSLILAGEQFF. The CDR3 DNA sequence: TGTGCCAGCAGTTTAATCCTAGCCGGTGAGCAGTTCTTC.

The chain couples TRBV2 to TRBJ1-1; D remains ambiguous. V gave up 9 bases and J gave up 0 bases, with 17 bases separating them. CDR1 SNHLY and CDR2 FYNNEI come from the germline V gene. The CDR3 runs to 15 residues. Written as DNA, the CDR3 is TGTGCCAGTGTTGACCCGTTACCCATGAACACTGAAGCTTTCTTT. Residues: CASVDPLPMNTEAFF.

The rearrangement joins TRBV10-1 to TRBJ1-1; D gene ambiguous. The V and J ends lost 0 bases and 1 base respectively, with 9 bases between them. The CDR3 covers 15 residues. Per germline, CDR1 WNHNN and CDR2 SYGVQD (reference sequence). The CDR3 reads CASSESPVGNTEAFF. The CDR3 bases are TGCGCCAGCAGTGAGTCGCCCGTAGGGAACACTGAAGCTTTCTTT.

The chain carries TRBV5-1 and TRBJ1-1; D is undetermined. This CDR3 is built from 13 residues. CDR1 and CDR2 (germline): SGHRS, YFSETQ. With 6 bases removed from V and 4 bases from J, the gap between germline ends came to 13 bases. The CDR3: CASKRGDGTEAFF. DNA for the CDR3: TGCGCCAGCAAACGGGGAGATGGCACTGAAGCTTTCTTT.

This chain uses TRBV2 with TRBJ1-1; D remains unclear. The CDR3 sequence is 11 residues long. Germline-derived CDR1 and CDR2 are SNHLY and FYNNEI. Trimming stripped 5 bases from V and 7 bases from J, with 8 bases between. This chain's CDR3 is CASSPGGEAFF. As DNA, the CDR3 is TGTGCCAGCAGTCCGGGAGGTGAAGCTTTCTTT.

The genes are TRBV4-3 and TRBJ2-2; D remains ambiguous. CDR1 is LGHNA, CDR2 YSLEER, per germline. Trimming cost V 2 bases and J 2 bases, with 3 bases left between them. The CDR3 totals 13 residues. The CDR3 protein is CASSQYNTGELFF. CDR3 bases: TGCGCCAGCAGCCAATATAACACCGGGGAGCTGTTTTTT.

A note on this clone: Within the sample, other DNA sequences also encode this same CDR3. The V gene is TRBV18, the J gene TRBJ1-1, with a tentative D call TRBD1 (5 bases). Germline V gene data show CDR1 as KGHSH and CDR2 as LQKENI. V was trimmed by 3 bases and J by 1 base, leaving 9 bases between them. The CDR3 length is 14 residues. CDR3 in DNA: TGTGCCAGCTCACCCGACAGAACGAACACTGAAGCTTTCTTT. Residues: CASSPDRTNTEAFF.

This chain connects TRBV25-1 to TRBJ1-1; D not resolved. This CDR3 is 15 amino acids long. Trimming left V 6 bases short and J 7 bases short, with 21 bases between. Germline V lookup: CDR1 MGHDK, CDR2 SYGVNS. CDR3 sequence: CASSPEPGNLHEAFF. The CDR3 region has the DNA TGTGCCAGCAGCCCTGAACCCGGGAACCTCCATGAAGCTTTCTTT.

The chain combines TRBV4-1 with TRBJ1-6; weak D call: TRBD1 (6 bases). Between the trimmed V and J ends, which lost 6 bases and 8 bases, there was a span of 26 bases. Germline lookup yields CDR1 MGHRA and CDR2 YSYEKL. The CDR3 is made up of 18 amino acids. CDR3 region: CASREAFAGAIGDSPLHF. DNA for the CDR3: TGCGCCAGCAGGGAAGCATTCGCGGGGGCGATTGGAGATTCACCCCTCCACTTT.

The rearrangement joins TRBV9 to TRBJ1-1; possibly TRBD1 for D (5 bases). The CDR3 runs to 15 residues. Germline loops: CDR1 SGDLS, CDR2 YYNGEE. V lost 0 bases to trimming and J lost 0 bases, with 9 bases between them. The CDR3 loop reads CASSVAPGLNTEAFF. Here the CDR3 DNA reads TGTGCCAGCAGCGTAGCCCCGGGGCTGAACACTGAAGCTTTCTTT.

V usage is TRBV6-5 and J usage is TRBJ1-1; the D gene is possibly TRBD1 (6 bases). Germline CDR1 MNHEY, CDR2 SVGAGI. The CDR3 spans 14 residues. Trimming took off 6 bases at V and 5 bases at J, with 16 bases between the two ends. CDR3 amino acids: CASRLERGRTEAFF. The CDR3 DNA follows: TGTGCCAGCAGATTGGAGCGGGGGCGGACTGAAGCTTTCTTT.

The chain recombines TRBV21-1 with TRBJ2-1; TRBD2 is taken as the D call from the table, unchecked against the DNA. TRBV21-1 is termed a pseudogene. The CDR3 totals 16 residues. The CDR3 nucleotides are TGTGCCAGCAGCCCCGCTTTAGCGGGAGACGTTCATGAGCAGTTCTTC. This translates into CASSPALAGDVHEQFF.